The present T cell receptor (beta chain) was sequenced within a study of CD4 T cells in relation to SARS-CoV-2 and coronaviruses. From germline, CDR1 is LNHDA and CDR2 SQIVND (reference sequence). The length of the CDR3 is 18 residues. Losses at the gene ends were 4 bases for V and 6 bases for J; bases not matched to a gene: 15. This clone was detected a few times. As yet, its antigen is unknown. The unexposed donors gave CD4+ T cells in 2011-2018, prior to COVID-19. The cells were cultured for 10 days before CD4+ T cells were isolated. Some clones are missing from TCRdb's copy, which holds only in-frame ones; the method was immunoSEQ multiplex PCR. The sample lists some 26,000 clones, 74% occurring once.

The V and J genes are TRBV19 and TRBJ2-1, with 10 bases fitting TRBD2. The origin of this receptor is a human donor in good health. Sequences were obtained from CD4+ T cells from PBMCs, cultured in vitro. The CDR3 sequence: CASSTLRLAGRHSNEQFF. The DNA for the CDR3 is TGTGCCAGTAGTACCCTCCGACTAGCGGGCAGACATTCCAATGAGCAGTTCTTC.